This passage covers 6 T cell receptor beta chains from one sample sequenced in a study of a mutant IDH1 vaccine in newly diagnosed glioma. What these receptors recognize is not known. The data were produced by immunoSEQ multiplex PCR, yet TCRdb's version contains in-frame clones alone and is incomplete. The table has roughly 32,000 clones, roughly 87% seen once. The time point denotes: week 47, end of study. A 20-mer mutant IDH1 peptide at 300 ug was injected subcutaneously with topical imiquimod. The specimen was PBMCs, collected from a glioma patient whose treatment included an IDH1 peptide vaccine. These receptors were collected from a man in his forties with glioma.

This clone has just a few counts. V gene TRBV5-6 combines with J gene TRBJ2-7; tentatively, D is TRBD2 (6 bases). Germline values: CDR1 SGHDT, CDR2 YYEEEE. V was pared by 2 bases and J by 0 bases, with 15 bases between. The CDR3 runs 16 residues. The CDR3 DNA reads as TGTGCCAGCAGCTTTATGGCGGGGAAAAGCTCCTACGAGCAGTACGTC. This encodes CASSFMAGKSSYEQYV.

The V gene is TRBV5-4, the J gene TRBJ2-1; 11 nucleotides agree with TRBD1. The germline CDR1 and CDR2 sequences are SGHNT and YYREEE (reference sequence). The junction had 7 bases not matched to a gene; V was cut back by 1 base and J by 7 bases. The CDR3 loop spans 16 amino acids. For the CDR3, the DNA is TGTGCCAGCAGCTTGTTCGGGACAGGGGGGTGGAATGAGCAGTTCTTC. This codes for CASSLFGTGGWNEQFF.

This sequence joins TRBV10-2 and TRBJ1-1; D unresolved. This CDR3 is 13 amino acids long. Germline CDR1 reads WSHSY; CDR2 reads SAAADI. Deletions cut 7 bases from V and 6 bases from J, with 15 bases between. The CDR3 nucleotides are TGCGCCAGCAATCCCTCCGGGGATCCTGAAGCTTTCTTT. It codes for CASNPSGDPEAFF.

The chain couples TRBV28 to TRBJ1-5, with 7 bases lining up with TRBD1. V dropped 7 bases and J dropped 5; count of bases not matched to a gene: 11. The CDR3 is 15 amino acids. Germline lookup yields CDR1 MDHEN and CDR2 SYDVKM. The CDR3 region is CASTTTRTGDQPQHF. The DNA of the CDR3 is TGTGCCAGCACCACAACAAGGACAGGCGATCAGCCCCAGCATTTT.

V and J are TRBV2 and TRBJ1-1, with D possibly TRBD1 on 6 matching bases. The CDR3 covers 12 residues. The V and J ends lost 7 bases and 7 bases respectively, with 13 bases between them. CDR1 SNHLY and CDR2 FYNNEI come from the germline V gene. CDR3 nucleotide sequence: TGTGCCAGCATGGGGGGGCGCAATGAAGCTTTCTTT. Its translation is CASMGGRNEAFF. The whole variable domain, filled in from reference TRBV2 and TRBJ1-1, reads EPEVTQTPSHQVTQMGQEVILRCVPISNHLYFYWYRQILGQKVEFLVSFYNNEISEKSEIFDDQFSVERPDGSNFTLKIRSTKLEDSAMYFCASMGGRNEAFFGQGTRLTVV.

The rearrangement links TRBV27 to TRBJ1-5, with TRBD1 as a possible D gene (6 bases). Trimming shortened V by 6 bases and J by 0 bases, and 12 bases separated the two germline ends. The germline V gene has CDR1 MNHEY and CDR2 SMNVEV (reference sequence). The CDR3 totals 15 residues. The CDR3 coding sequence is TGTGCCAGCAGAGCCCGACAGGATAGCAATCAGCCCCAGCATTTT. Its protein product is CASRARQDSNQPQHF.